This TCR beta chain was recorded in a study of blood T cell repertoires in COVID-19. Study summary: Samples came from the United States, Italy and Spain, spanning acute and convalescent COVID-19. PBMCs, B-cell-depleted T cells, or T cells were the source of the cDNA or gDNA that made up the material.

The CDR3 runs to 15 residues. CDR1 is MNHNY, CDR2 SVGAGI, per germline (reference sequence). The V gene lost 0 bases and the J gene lost 5 bases, with 10 bases spanning the gap. As originally analysed: Amplifying reference gene primers gave estimates of nucleated cell counts. Clones were read by immunoSEQ multiplex PCR, and TCRdb kept only the in-frame ones, dropping some. That table gives V, J and clone size, and the DNA gave D and trimming. The sample holds 95,000 to 130,000 clones, around four fifths seen once. The receptor's source is a man in his thirties or forties with acute or convalescent COVID-19. The specimen sequenced was peripheral blood. This chain links TRBV6-6 with TRBJ1-4; a weak D match, TRBD1 (6 bases). CDR3 protein: CASSYSGGANEKLFF. The CDR3, as DNA: TGTGCCAGCAGTTACTCAGGGGGGGCGAATGAAAAACTGTTTTTT.